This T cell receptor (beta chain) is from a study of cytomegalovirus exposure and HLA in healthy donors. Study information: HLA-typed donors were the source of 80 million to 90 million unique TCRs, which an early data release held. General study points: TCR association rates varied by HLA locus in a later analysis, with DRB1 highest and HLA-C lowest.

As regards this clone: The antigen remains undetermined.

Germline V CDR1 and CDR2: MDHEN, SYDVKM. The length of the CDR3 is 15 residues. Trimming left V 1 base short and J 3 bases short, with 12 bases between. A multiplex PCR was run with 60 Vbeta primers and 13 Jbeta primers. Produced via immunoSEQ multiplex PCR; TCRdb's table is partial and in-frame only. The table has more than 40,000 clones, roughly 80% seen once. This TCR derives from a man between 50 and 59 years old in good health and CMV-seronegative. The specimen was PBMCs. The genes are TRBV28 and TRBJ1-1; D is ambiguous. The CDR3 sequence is CASSLFGGLDTEAFF. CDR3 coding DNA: TGTGCCAGCAGTTTATTTGGAGGGTTAGACACTGAAGCTTTCTTT.